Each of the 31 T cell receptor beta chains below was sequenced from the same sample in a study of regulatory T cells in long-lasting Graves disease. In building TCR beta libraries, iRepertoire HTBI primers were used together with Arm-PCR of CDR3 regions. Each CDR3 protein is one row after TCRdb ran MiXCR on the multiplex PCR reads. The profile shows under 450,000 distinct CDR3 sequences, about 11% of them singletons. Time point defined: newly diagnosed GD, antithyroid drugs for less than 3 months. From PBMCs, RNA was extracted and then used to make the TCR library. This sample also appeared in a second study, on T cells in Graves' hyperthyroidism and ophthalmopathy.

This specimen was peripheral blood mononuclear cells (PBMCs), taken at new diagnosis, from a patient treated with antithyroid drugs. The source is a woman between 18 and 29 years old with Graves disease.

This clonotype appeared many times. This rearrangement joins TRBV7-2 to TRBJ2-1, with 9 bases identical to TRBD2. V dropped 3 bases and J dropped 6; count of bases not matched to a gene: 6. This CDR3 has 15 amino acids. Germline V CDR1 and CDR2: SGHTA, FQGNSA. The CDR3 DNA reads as TGTGCCAGCAGCTTTCGGCGGGGGGGGGGCAATGAGCAGTTCTTC. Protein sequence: CASSFRRGGGNEQFF.

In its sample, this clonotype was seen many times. The CDR3 reads CASSLTWGTGNTIYF. The CDR3 bases are TGTGCCAGCAGCTTAACCTGGGGAACTGGAAACACCATATATTTT. The V gene is TRBV7-2, the J gene TRBJ1-3; D is unresolved. Germline V gene data show CDR1 as SGHTA and CDR2 as FQGNSA. The CDR3 runs 15 residues. Trimming left V 2 bases short and J 2 bases short, with 10 bases between.

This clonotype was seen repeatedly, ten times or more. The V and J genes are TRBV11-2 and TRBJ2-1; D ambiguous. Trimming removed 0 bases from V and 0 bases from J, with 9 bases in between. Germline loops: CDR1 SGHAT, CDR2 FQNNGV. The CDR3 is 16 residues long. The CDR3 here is CASSLEATHSYNEQFF. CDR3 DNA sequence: TGTGCCAGCAGCTTAGAAGCGACCCACTCCTACAATGAGCAGTTCTTC.

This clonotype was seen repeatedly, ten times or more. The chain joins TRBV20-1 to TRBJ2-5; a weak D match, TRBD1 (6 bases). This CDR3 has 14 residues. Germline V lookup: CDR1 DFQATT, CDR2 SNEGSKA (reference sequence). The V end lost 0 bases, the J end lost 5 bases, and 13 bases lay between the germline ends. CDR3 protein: CSARDRDNWETQYF. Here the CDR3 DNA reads TGCAGTGCTAGAGACAGGGACAACTGGGAGACCCAGTACTTC.

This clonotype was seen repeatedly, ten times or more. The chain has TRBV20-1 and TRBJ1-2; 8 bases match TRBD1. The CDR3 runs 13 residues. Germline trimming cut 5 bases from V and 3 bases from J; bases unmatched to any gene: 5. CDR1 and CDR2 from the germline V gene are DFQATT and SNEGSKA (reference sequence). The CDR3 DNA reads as TGCAGTGCTTACGGACAGGGCGACTATGGCTACACCTTC. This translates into CSAYGQGDYGYTF.

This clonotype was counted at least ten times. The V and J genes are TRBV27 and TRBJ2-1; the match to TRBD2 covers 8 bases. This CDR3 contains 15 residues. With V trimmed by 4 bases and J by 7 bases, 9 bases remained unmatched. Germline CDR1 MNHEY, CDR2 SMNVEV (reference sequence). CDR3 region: CASSSGGGTLNEQFF. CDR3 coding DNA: TGTGCCAGCAGTTCCGGCGGGGGGACACTAAATGAGCAGTTCTTC.

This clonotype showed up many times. The chain's CDR3 is CASSPRTSGWVGGNEQFF. The CDR3 bases are TGTGCCAGCAGCCCCCGGACTAGCGGGTGGGTTGGGGGCAATGAGCAGTTCTTC. The chain employs TRBV7-9 and TRBJ2-1, with 11 bases fitting TRBD2. Germline V gene data show CDR1 as SEHNR and CDR2 as FQNEAQ (reference sequence). This CDR3 comprises 18 residues. V shed 5 bases, J shed 6 bases, and the junction held 15 bases outside the gene matches.

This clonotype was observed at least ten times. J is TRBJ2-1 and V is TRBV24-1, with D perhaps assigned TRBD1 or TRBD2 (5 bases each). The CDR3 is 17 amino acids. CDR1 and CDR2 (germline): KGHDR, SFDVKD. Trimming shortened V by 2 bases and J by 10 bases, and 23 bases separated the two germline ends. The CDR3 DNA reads TGTGCCACCAGTGATTCCTCGGGGCGGGCTAGCTCCGGAGAGCAGTTCTTC. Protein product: CATSDSSGRASSGEQFF.

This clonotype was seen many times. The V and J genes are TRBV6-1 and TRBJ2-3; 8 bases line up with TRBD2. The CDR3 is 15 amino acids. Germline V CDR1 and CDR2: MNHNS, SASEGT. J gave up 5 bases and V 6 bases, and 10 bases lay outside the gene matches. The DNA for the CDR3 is TGTGCCAGCAGAGCCCCGGGGGGGCTCGGAGATACGCAGTATTTT. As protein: CASRAPGGLGDTQYF.

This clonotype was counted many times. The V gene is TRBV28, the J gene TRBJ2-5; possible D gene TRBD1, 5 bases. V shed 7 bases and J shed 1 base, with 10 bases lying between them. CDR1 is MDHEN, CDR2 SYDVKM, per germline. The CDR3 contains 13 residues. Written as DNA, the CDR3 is TGTGCCAGCAACCAGGGTTCCCAAGAGACCCAGTACTTC. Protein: CASNQGSQETQYF.

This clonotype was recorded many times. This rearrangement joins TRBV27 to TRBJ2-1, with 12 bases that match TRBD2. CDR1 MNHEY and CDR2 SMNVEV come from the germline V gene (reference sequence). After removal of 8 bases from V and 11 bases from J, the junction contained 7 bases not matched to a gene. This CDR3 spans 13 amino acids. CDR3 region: CASRLAGEGKQFF. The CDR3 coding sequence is TGTGCCAGCCGACTAGCGGGAGAGGGCAAGCAGTTCTTC.

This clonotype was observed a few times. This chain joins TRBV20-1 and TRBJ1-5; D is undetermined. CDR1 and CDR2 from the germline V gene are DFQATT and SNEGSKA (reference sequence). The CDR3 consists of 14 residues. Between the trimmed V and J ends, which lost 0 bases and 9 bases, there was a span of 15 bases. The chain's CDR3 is CSARDLGGGGPQHF. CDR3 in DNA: TGCAGTGCTAGAGATCTAGGAGGAGGAGGGCCCCAGCATTTT.

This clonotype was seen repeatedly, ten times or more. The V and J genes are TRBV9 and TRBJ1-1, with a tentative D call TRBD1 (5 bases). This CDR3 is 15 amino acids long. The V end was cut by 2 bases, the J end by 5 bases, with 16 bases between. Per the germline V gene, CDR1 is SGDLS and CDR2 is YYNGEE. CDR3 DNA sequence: TGTGCCAGCAGCGTCGCAGGGATAGGGGATACTGAAGCTTTCTTT. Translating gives CASSVAGIGDTEAFF.

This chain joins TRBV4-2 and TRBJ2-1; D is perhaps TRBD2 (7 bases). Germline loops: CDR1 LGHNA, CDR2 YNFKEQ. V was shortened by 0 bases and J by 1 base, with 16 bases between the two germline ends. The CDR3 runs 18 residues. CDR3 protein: CASSQERGGGRSYNEQFF. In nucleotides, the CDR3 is TGTGCCAGCAGCCAAGAACGGGGAGGGGGGAGGTCCTACAATGAGCAGTTCTTC.

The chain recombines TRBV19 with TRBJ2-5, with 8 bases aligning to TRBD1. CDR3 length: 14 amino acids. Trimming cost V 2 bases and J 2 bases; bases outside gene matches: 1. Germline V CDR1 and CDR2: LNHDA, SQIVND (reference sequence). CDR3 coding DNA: TGTGCCAGTAGTATAACAGGGGGTCAAGAGACCCAGTACTTC. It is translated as CASSITGGQETQYF.

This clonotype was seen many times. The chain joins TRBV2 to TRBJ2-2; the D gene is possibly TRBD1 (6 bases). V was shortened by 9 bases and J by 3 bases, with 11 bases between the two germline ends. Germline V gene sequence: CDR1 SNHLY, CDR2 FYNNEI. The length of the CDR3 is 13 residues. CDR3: CASGQLHTGELFF. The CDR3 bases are TGTGCCAGTGGACAGCTACACACCGGGGAGCTGTTTTTT. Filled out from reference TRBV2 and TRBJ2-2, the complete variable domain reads EPEVTQTPSHQVTQMGQEVILRCVPISNHLYFYWYRQILGQKVEFLVSFYNNEISEKSEIFDDQFSVERPDGSNFTLKIRSTKLEDSAMYFCASGQLHTGELFFGEGSRLTVL.

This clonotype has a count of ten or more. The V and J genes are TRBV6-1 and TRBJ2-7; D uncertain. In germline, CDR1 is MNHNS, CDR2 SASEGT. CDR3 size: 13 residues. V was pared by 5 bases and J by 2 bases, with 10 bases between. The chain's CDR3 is CASSPAGPYEQYF. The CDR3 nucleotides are TGTGCCAGCAGTCCTGCCGGTCCCTACGAGCAGTACTTC.

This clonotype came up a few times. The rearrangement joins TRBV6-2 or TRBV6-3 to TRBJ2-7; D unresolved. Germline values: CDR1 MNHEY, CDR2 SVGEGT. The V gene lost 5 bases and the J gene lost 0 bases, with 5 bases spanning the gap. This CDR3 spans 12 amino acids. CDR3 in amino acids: CASSANSYEQYF. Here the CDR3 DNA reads TGTGCCAGCAGTGCCAACTCCTACGAGCAGTACTTC.

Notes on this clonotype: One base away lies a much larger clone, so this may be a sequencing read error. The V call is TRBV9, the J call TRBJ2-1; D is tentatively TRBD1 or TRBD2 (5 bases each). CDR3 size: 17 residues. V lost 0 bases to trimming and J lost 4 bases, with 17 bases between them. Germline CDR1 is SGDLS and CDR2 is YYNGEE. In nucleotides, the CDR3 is TGTGCCAGCAGCGTAGGCGTCTCCAGAGGGGTATACAATGAGCAGTTCTTC. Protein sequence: CASSVGVSRGVYNEQFF. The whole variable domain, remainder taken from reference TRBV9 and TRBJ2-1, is DSGVTQTPKHLITATGQRVTLRCSPRSGDLSVYWYQQSLDQGLQFLIQYYNGEERAKGNILERFSAQQFPDLHSELNLSSLELGDSALYFCASSVGVSRGVYNEQFFGPGTRLTVL.

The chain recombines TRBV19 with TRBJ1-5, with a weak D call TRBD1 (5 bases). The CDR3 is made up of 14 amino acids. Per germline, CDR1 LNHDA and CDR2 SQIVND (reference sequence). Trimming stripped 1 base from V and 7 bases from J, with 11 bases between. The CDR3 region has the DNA TGTGCCAGTAGTATAGTAGGGCAGGGACAGCCCCAGCATTTT. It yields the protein CASSIVGQGQPQHF.

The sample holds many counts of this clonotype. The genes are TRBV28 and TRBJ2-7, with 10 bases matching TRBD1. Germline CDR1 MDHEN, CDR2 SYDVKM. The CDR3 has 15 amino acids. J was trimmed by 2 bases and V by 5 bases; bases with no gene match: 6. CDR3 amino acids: CASSRDRGPTYEQYF. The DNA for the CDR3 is TGTGCCAGCAGTAGGGACAGGGGACCAACCTACGAGCAGTACTTC.

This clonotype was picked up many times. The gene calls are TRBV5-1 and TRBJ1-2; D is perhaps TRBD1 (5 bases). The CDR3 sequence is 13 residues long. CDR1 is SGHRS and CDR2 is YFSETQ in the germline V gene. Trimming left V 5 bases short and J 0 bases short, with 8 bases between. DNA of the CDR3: TGCGCCAGCAGACAGGACCCTAACTATGGCTACACCTTC. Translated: CASRQDPNYGYTF.

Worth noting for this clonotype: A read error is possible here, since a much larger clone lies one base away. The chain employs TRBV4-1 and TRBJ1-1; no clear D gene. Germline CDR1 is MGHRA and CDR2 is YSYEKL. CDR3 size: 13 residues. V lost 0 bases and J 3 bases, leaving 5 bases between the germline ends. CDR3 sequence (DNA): TGCGCCAGCAGCCAAGAGGTGGACACTGAAGCTTTCTTT. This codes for CASSQEVDTEAFF.

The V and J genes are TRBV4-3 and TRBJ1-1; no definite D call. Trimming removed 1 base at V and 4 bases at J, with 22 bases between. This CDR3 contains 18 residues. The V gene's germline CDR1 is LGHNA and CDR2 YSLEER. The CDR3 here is CASSQVPGTTIWGTEAFF. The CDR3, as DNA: TGCGCCAGCAGCCAAGTTCCCGGTACGACAATCTGGGGCACTGAAGCTTTCTTT.

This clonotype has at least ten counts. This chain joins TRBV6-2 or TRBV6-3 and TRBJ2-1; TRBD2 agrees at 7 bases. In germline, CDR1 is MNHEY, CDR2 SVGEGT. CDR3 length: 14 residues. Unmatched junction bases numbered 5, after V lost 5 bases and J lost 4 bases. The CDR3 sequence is CASSHRDYYNEQFF. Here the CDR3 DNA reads TGTGCCAGCAGTCATAGGGACTATTACAATGAGCAGTTCTTC.

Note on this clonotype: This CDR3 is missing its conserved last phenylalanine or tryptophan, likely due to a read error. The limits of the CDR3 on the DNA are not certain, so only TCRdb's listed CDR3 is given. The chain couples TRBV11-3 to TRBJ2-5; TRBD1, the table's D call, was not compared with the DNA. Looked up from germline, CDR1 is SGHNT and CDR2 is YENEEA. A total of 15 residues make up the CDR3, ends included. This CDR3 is CASSLVVEPGTPIGS.

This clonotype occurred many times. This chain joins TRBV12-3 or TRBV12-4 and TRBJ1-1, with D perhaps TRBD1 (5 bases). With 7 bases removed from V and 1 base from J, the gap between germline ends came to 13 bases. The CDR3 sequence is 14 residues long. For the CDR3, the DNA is TGTGCCAGCACATCCCATGGGGCGAACACTGAAGCTTTCTTT. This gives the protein CASTSHGANTEAFF.

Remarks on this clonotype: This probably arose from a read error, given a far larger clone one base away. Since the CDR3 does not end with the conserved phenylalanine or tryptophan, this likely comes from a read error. The CDR3: CASRRGSYNEQFL. CDR3 sequence (DNA): TGTGCCAGCCGGCGGGGCTCCTACAATGAGCAGTTCCTC. The V call is TRBV27, the J call TRBJ2-1; possibly TRBD2 for D (6 bases). CDR1 is MNHEY, CDR2 SMNVEV, per germline (reference sequence). V was shortened by 8 bases and J by 0 bases, with 8 bases between the two germline ends. This CDR3 contains 13 residues.

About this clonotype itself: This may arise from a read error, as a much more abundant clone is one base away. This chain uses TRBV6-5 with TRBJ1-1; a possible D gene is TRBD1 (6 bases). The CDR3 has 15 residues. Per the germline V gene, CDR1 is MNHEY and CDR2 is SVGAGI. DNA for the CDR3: TGTGCCAGCAGTTACTCGTCGCAGGGGCTACGCCTAGCTCTCTTT. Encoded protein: CASSYSSQGLRLALF.

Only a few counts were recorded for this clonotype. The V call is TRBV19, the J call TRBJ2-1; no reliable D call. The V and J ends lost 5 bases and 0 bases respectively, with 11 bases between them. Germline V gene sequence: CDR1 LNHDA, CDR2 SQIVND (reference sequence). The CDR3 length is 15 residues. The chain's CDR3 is CASSPQSLSYNEQFF. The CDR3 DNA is TGTGCCAGTAGTCCGCAGAGCCTCTCCTACAATGAGCAGTTCTTC.

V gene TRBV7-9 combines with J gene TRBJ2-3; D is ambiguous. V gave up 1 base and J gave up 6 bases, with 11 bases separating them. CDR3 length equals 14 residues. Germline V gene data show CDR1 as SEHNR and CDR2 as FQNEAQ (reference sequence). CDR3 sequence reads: CASSLVDGWDTQYF. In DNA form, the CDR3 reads TGTGCCAGCAGCTTAGTGGACGGGTGGGATACGCAGTATTTT.